This T cell receptor (beta chain) was found in a study of T cell changes during pregnancy in multiple sclerosis. CDR1 is GTSNPN and CDR2 is SVGIG in the germline V gene (reference sequence). Trimming pared 4 bases from V and 13 bases from J, leaving 17 bases between. This CDR3 is built from 11 residues. This table comes from immunoSEQ multiplex PCR, and its TCRdb copy is limited to in-frame clones, with some not included. The sample holds tens of thousands of clones, about nine tenths seen once. This rearrangement joins TRBV30 to TRBJ2-7, with D possibly TRBD1 on 5 matching bases. The sequences come from CD4+ T cells from peripheral blood mononuclear cells, collected after pregnancy. The source is a female donor in good health, enrolled as a control in a pregnancy study. DNA for the CDR3: TGTGCCTGGAAAGGGGCACAGGCCAGATACTTC. This translates into CAWKGAQARYF.